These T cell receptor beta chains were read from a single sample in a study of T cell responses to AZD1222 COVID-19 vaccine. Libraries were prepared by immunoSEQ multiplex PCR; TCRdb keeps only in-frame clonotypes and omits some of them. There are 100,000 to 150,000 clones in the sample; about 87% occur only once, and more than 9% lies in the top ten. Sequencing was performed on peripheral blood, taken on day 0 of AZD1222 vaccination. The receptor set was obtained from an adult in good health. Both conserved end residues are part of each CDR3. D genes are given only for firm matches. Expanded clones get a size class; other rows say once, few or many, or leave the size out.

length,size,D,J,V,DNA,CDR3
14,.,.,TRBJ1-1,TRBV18,TGTGCCAGCTCACCGGACAGAAAGAACACTGAAGCTTTCTTT,CASSPDRKNTEAFF
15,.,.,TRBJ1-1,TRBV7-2,TGTGCCAGCAGCTCCGCCGGGATCATGGGCACTGAAGCTTTCTTT,CASSSAGIMGTEAFF
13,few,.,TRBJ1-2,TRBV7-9,TGTGCCAGCATCAAACAGACGGGCTATGGCTACACCTTC,CASIKQTGYGYTF
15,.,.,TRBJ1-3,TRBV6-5,TGTGCCAGCAGTAATACAGCAACCTCTGGAAACACCATATATTTT,CASSNTATSGNTIYF
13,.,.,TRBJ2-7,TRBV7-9,TGTGCCAGCAGCATTACAGGGACCTACGAGCAGTACTTC,CASSITGTYEQYF
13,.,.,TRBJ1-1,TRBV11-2,TGTGCCAGCAGCTCACAGGGGAACACTGAAGCTTTCTTT,CASSSQGNTEAFF
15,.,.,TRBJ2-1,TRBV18,TGTGCCAGCTCACCAGGGACTGACTCCTACAATGAGCAGTTCTTC,CASSPGTDSYNEQFF
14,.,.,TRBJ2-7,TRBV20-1,TGCAGTGCTAGTTCGGCAGTTACCTCCTACGAGCAGTACTTC,CSASSAVTSYEQYF
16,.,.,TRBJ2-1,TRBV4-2,TGTGCCAGCAGCCAAGATCCCAGCGGCCATTACAATGAGCAGTTCTTC,CASSQDPSGHYNEQFF
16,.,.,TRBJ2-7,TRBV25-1,TGTGCCAGCAGTTCCTCGGGCCATGAACGCCAGGACGAGCAGTACTTC,CASSSSGHERQDEQYF
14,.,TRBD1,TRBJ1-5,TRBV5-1,TGCGCCAGCAGCCCGAATGCAGGGGGGCAGCCCCAGCATTTT,CASSPNAGGQPQHF
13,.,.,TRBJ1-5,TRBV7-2,TGTGCCAGCAGCTTAGGACTGGATCAGCCCCAGCATTTT,CASSLGLDQPQHF
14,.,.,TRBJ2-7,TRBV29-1,TGCAGCGTTGTACTAGCAGAGTACTCCTACGAGCAGTACTTC,CSVVLAEYSYEQYF
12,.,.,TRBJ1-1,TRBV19,TGTGCCAGTAGTCCTGTAAACACTGAAGCTTTCTTT,CASSPVNTEAFF
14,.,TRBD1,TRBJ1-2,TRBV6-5,TGTGCCAGCAGAAACAGGGGGCGCACGGATGGCTACACCTTC,CASRNRGRTDGYTF
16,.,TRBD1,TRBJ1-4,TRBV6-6,TGTGCCAGCACACCCACCGGGGGCCAGGGGGCTGAAAAACTGTTTTTT,CASTPTGGQGAEKLFF
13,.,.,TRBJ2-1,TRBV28,TGTGCCAGCAGTTTAGCCGTAGGCAATGAGCAGTTCTTC,CASSLAVGNEQFF
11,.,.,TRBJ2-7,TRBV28,TGTGCCAGCAGTTTATCTCTGGAGCAGTACTTC,CASSLSLEQYF
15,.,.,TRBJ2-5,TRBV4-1,TGCGCCAGCAGCCAAGTCGATGGGTCAGGAGAGACCCAGTACTTC,CASSQVDGSGETQYF
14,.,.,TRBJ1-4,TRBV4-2,TGTGCCAGCAGCCACGCGTCAACTAATGAAAAACTGTTTTTT,CASSHASTNEKLFF
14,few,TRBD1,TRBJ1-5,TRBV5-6,TGTGCCAGCAGCAGGGACAGGAGCAATCAGCCCCAGCATTTT,CASSRDRSNQPQHF
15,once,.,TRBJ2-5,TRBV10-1,TGCGCCAGCAGTGAGGGGTCGGGGCATGTCGAGACCCAGTACTTC,CASSEGSGHVETQYF